These 30 T cell receptor beta chains came from one sample sequenced in a study of control samples from healthy donors and cancer patients. Sequencing was performed with immunoSEQ multiplex PCR; in TCRdb, only in-frame clones are kept and a portion is missing. The table includes 400,000 to 450,000 clones, about nine tenths detected once. Sequenced: PBMCs. The receptors originated from a man aged 40-50 years with head and neck cancer.

The chain couples TRBV3-1 (or the pseudogene TRBV3-2) to TRBJ2-1; TRBD1 matches 9 bases. Germline-derived CDR1 and CDR2 are LGHDT and YNNKEL (reference sequence). The CDR3 runs to 17 residues. J gave up 1 base and V 4 bases, and 8 bases lay outside the gene matches. Here the CDR3 reads CASSRNPGTGSYNEQFF. In DNA, the CDR3 is TGTGCCAGCAGCCGAAACCCCGGGACAGGGTCCTACAATGAGCAGTTCTTC.

The chain carries TRBV27 and TRBJ1-1, with TRBD1 matching 12 bases. Per germline, CDR1 MNHEY and CDR2 SMNVEV (reference sequence). The V segment lost 4 bases and the J segment 8 bases; nucleotides outside the gene matches: 8. The CDR3 has 15 amino acids. The CDR3 region is CASSSGTGGRGEAFF. In DNA, the CDR3 is TGTGCCAGCAGTTCGGGGACAGGGGGCCGCGGGGAAGCTTTCTTT.

This clone was detected once. The rearrangement links TRBV2 to TRBJ2-7; TRBD1 agrees at 11 bases. CDR1 is SNHLY, CDR2 FYNNEI, per germline. V shed 6 bases, J shed 6 bases, and the junction held 1 base outside the gene matches. This CDR3 is 12 amino acids long. The DNA of the CDR3 is TGTGCCAGCAGGGGGACAGGGGGCGAGCAGTACTTC. This codes for CASRGTGGEQYF.

The chain has TRBV30 and TRBJ1-3; no firm D call. Trimming removed 0 bases at V and 4 bases at J, with 13 bases between. CDR1 GTSNPN and CDR2 SVGIG come from the germline V gene (reference sequence). The CDR3 is 15 residues long. The CDR3 reads CAWSVPRLTGNTIYF. As DNA, the CDR3 is TGTGCCTGGAGTGTACCCAGGCTTACAGGAAACACCATATATTTT.

The V gene is TRBV7-8, the J gene TRBJ2-7; 8 bases are shared with TRBD1. V dropped 4 bases and J dropped 0; count of bases not matched to a gene: 5. The germline CDR1 and CDR2 sequences are SGHVS and FQNEAQ. CDR3 length equals 15 residues. CDR3 sequence: CASSWTGPSSYEQYF. CDR3 sequence (DNA): TGTGCCAGCAGCTGGACAGGGCCGAGCTCCTACGAGCAGTACTTC.

The chain employs TRBV6-1 and TRBJ2-2, with D perhaps TRBD1 (5 bases). V shed 6 bases and J shed 5 bases, with 13 bases lying between them. The CDR3 covers 14 residues. Germline-derived CDR1 and CDR2 are MNHNS and SASEGT. This chain's CDR3 is CASSRQGRTGELFF. CDR3 DNA: TGTGCCAGCAGCAGGCAGGGTCGGACCGGGGAGCTGTTTTTT.

The chain has TRBV7-6 and TRBJ2-1; D gene ambiguous. Germline V CDR1 and CDR2: SGHVS, FNYEAQ. This CDR3 has 13 residues. The V end was cut by 4 bases, the J end by 0 bases, with 4 bases between. CDR3 coding DNA: TGTGCCAGCAGCTACTCCTCCTACAATGAGCAGTTCTTC. Translation: CASSYSSYNEQFF.

V gene TRBV19 combines with J gene TRBJ1-5; D remains ambiguous. There are 15 residues in the CDR3. Trimming removed 4 bases from V and 4 bases from J, with 14 bases in between. Germline lookup yields CDR1 LNHDA and CDR2 SQIVND (reference sequence). This CDR3 is CASSNPVNRNQPQHF. The CDR3 nucleotides read TGTGCCAGTAGTAACCCAGTAAACCGTAATCAGCCCCAGCATTTT.

This sequence joins TRBV19 and TRBJ1-1; 7 bases line up with TRBD1. The V segment lost 3 bases and the J segment 4 bases; nucleotides outside the gene matches: 17. The CDR3 is 18 amino acids. Germline loops: CDR1 LNHDA, CDR2 SQIVND (reference sequence). The DNA of the CDR3 is TGTGCCAGTAGTATTGTCGACAGGGTGAATTTGGGGCGCACTGAAGCTTTCTTT. Encoded protein: CASSIVDRVNLGRTEAFF.

The V gene is TRBV11-2, the J gene TRBJ2-7; D may be TRBD1 (5 bases). CDR1 is SGHAT and CDR2 is FQNNGV in the germline V gene. The CDR3 contains 14 residues. V was clipped by 4 bases and J by 2 bases, with 12 bases between them. The CDR3 loop is CASSYDRITYEQYF. CDR3 in DNA: TGTGCCAGCAGCTACGACAGAATTACCTACGAGCAGTACTTC.

The chain uses TRBV9 and TRBJ2-7; TRBD1 or TRBD2 may be the D gene (7 bases each). The CDR3 has 12 residues. Germline lookup yields CDR1 SGDLS and CDR2 YYNGEE. V was trimmed by 4 bases and J by 5 bases, leaving 10 bases between them. The CDR3 DNA reads TGTGCCAGCAGCCAGGGGGGGAACGAGCAGTACTTC. The encoded protein is CASSQGGNEQYF.

V and J are TRBV30 and TRBJ1-2; unclear D gene. The CDR3 is made up of 11 amino acids. Germline V gene data show CDR1 as GTSNPN and CDR2 as SVGIG (reference sequence). V dropped 0 bases and J dropped 8 bases, with 7 bases sitting between them. DNA for the CDR3: TGTGCCTGGAGTGTACGCGGAGGCTACACCTTC. This codes for CAWSVRGGYTF. Full variable domain (missing parts from reference TRBV30 and TRBJ1-2): SQTIHQWPATLVQPVGSPLSLECTVEGTSNPNLYWYRQAAGRGLQLLFYSVGIGQISSEVPQNLSASRPQDRQFILSSKKLLLSDSGFYLCAWSVRGGYTFGSGTRLTVV.

This clone occurred a few times. V and J are TRBV12-5 and TRBJ1-2, with 7 bases lining up with TRBD1. The V gene end was trimmed by 4 bases and the J gene end by 7 bases; junction bases not matched to a gene: 15. The CDR3 totals 16 residues. The germline gives CDR1 LGHNT, CDR2 FRNRAP. The CDR3 DNA sequence: TGTGCTAGTGGTTCCAACTCGGGACAGCGTTTAGGTGGCTACACCTTC. As protein: CASGSNSGQRLGGYTF.

The chain has TRBV29-1 and TRBJ2-3; 10 bases line up with TRBD2. This CDR3 has 16 residues. V gave up 3 bases and J gave up 0 bases; unmatched junction bases: 6. In germline, CDR1 is SQVTM, CDR2 ANQGSEA. The CDR3 DNA sequence: TGCAGCGTTGAGAATAGCGGGGGGCCTAGCACAGATACGCAGTATTTT. Translated, it gives CSVENSGGPSTDTQYF.

Concerning this clone itself: Different DNA sequences within this sample yield the same CDR3. V usage is TRBV28 and J usage is TRBJ2-2; D gene ambiguous. The CDR3 covers 11 residues. CDR1 is MDHEN, CDR2 SYDVKM, per germline. V shed 3 bases and J shed 7 bases, with 3 bases lying between them. The CDR3 DNA follows: TGTGCCAGCAGTTTCCTCGGGGAGCTGTTTTTT. It yields the protein CASSFLGELFF.

The chain carries TRBV29-1 and TRBJ2-7; D unclear. The CDR3 runs to 13 residues. From germline, CDR1 is SQVTM and CDR2 ANQGSEA. V was trimmed by 5 bases and J by 1 base, leaving 12 bases between them. The CDR3, as DNA: TGCAGCGTTCGACGCGGCGGATCCTACGAGCAGTACTTC. This gives the protein CSVRRGGSYEQYF.

The V call is TRBV28, the J call TRBJ2-7; D is undetermined. The CDR3 runs to 15 residues. The V end was cut by 5 bases, the J end by 2 bases, with 16 bases between. Germline CDR1 is MDHEN and CDR2 is SYDVKM. CDR3 amino acids: CASSAPADGTYEQYF. The CDR3 DNA sequence: TGTGCCAGCAGTGCCCCCGCGGACGGAACCTACGAGCAGTACTTC.

This chain uses TRBV7-9 with TRBJ1-5; D is possibly TRBD1 (6 bases). The CDR3 has 14 amino acids. Germline V gene sequence: CDR1 SEHNR, CDR2 FQNEAQ (reference sequence). Deletions cut 3 bases from V and 9 bases from J, with 15 bases between. The CDR3 is CASSLQQGPSPQHF. The CDR3 nucleotides read TGTGCCAGCAGCTTGCAACAGGGACCATCGCCCCAGCATTTT.

On this clone: Other DNA sequences in the same sample also yield this CDR3. The V and J genes are TRBV11-2 and TRBJ1-1; no firm D call. This CDR3 contains 13 residues. V lost 1 base and J 1 base, leaving 4 bases between the germline ends. In germline, CDR1 is SGHAT, CDR2 FQNNGV. In DNA form, the CDR3 reads TGTGCCAGCAGCTTAGGACAGAACACTGAAGCTTTCTTT. Encoded protein: CASSLGQNTEAFF.

This chain connects TRBV19 to TRBJ2-1, with TRBD2 matching 11 bases. The CDR3 is made up of 15 amino acids. V shed 4 bases and J 5 bases; nucleotides not matched to a gene: 4. CDR1 is LNHDA, CDR2 SQIVND, per germline (reference sequence). The CDR3 here is CASSTSGGTHNEQFF. DNA of the CDR3: TGTGCCAGTAGTACTAGCGGGGGGACACACAATGAGCAGTTCTTC.

On this clone itself: Other DNA sequences in the sample encode the same CDR3. The V gene is TRBV29-1, the J gene TRBJ2-5; D is possibly TRBD1 (6 bases). V lost 6 bases, J lost 2 bases, and 10 bases lay in between. CDR1 SQVTM and CDR2 ANQGSEA come from the germline V gene. The CDR3 sequence is 12 residues long. CDR3 loop: CSVRTAQETQYF. CDR3 DNA sequence: TGCAGCGTCCGGACAGCTCAAGAGACCCAGTACTTC.

The V and J genes are TRBV10-1 and TRBJ2-7; 8 bases match TRBD1. J lost 3 bases, V lost 2 bases, and 0 bases had no gene match. The CDR3 is 13 amino acids. Germline V gene data show CDR1 as WNHNN and CDR2 as SYGVQD (reference sequence). CDR3 nucleotides: TGCGCCAGCAGTGAGGGACAGGGCTACGAGCAGTACTTC. The encoded protein is CASSEGQGYEQYF.

The J gene is TRBJ1-2, the V gene TRBV4-1; maybe TRBD1 (5 bases). Per germline, CDR1 MGHRA and CDR2 YSYEKL. V was shortened by 1 base and J by 7 bases, with 16 bases between the two germline ends. The CDR3 totals 15 residues. CDR3 coding DNA: TGCGCCAGCAGCCAAGGTTTCGGGACTTCTTCTGGCTACACCTTC. Protein product: CASSQGFGTSSGYTF.

The V gene is TRBV27, the J gene TRBJ2-1, with 9 bases lining up with TRBD2. V lost 2 bases and J lost 5; bases outside the gene matches: 4. The V gene's germline CDR1 is MNHEY and CDR2 SMNVEV (reference sequence). The CDR3 is 15 residues long. CDR3 bases: TGTGCCAGCAGTTTACTAGCGGGATGGAACAATGAGCAGTTCTTC. Translation: CASSLLAGWNNEQFF.

The chain couples TRBV4-1 to TRBJ1-1; D is uncertain. The CDR3 is made up of 13 amino acids. V was pared by 0 bases and J by 3 bases, with 5 bases between. Germline assignment: CDR1 MGHRA and CDR2 YSYEKL. The CDR3 protein is CASSQDRDTEAFF. The CDR3 DNA follows: TGCGCCAGCAGCCAAGATAGGGACACTGAAGCTTTCTTT.

Concerning this clone: The junction does not match germline at one end; this may be a read error. The chain carries TRBV7-7 and TRBJ1-1; D is unclear. CDR3 length equals 19 residues. The germline V gene encodes CDR1 SSHAT and CDR2 FNYEAQ (reference sequence). The CDR3 protein is CASSQSSGRPTGGNTEAFF. CDR3 nucleotides: TGTGCTAGCAGCCAATCATCCGGACGACCAACGGGAGGGAACACTGAAGCTTTCTTT.

The chain couples TRBV25-1 to TRBJ2-7, with TRBD2 matching 13 bases. Trimming at V came to 5 bases and at J to 6 bases, leaving 10 bases not matched to a gene. The germline CDR1 and CDR2 sequences are MGHDK and SYGVNS. The CDR3 runs 16 residues. The CDR3 sequence: CASSKTGLAGAGEQYF. The DNA for the CDR3 is TGTGCCAGCAGTAAGACAGGACTAGCGGGAGCCGGCGAGCAGTACTTC.

The chain joins TRBV27 to TRBJ2-3; 8 bases are a match to TRBD2. Germline CDR1 and CDR2: MNHEY and SMNVEV (reference sequence). With V trimmed by 5 bases and J by 4 bases, 14 bases remained unmatched. The length of the CDR3 is 17 residues. The CDR3 sequence: CASSPPWRAGVADTQYF. The CDR3 coding sequence is TGTGCCAGCAGTCCCCCATGGCGAGCGGGAGTGGCAGATACGCAGTATTTT.

The chain links TRBV6-5 to TRBJ1-2; the D is unclear. There are 14 residues in the CDR3. Looked up from germline, CDR1 is MNHEY and CDR2 is SVGAGI. V dropped 6 bases and J dropped 2 bases, with 13 bases sitting between them. CDR3 nucleotides: TGTGCCAGCAGCCCCTCCGGATCAAACTATGGCTACACCTTC. This codes for CASSPSGSNYGYTF.

This sequence joins TRBV6-4 and TRBJ1-4; 8 positions match TRBD1. The germline V gene encodes CDR1 MRHNA and CDR2 SNTAGT. The CDR3 is 13 amino acids. With V trimmed by 5 bases and J by 7 bases, 3 bases remained unmatched. CDR3: CASSPGGGEKLFF. The DNA for the CDR3 is TGTGCCAGCAGTCCAGGGGGCGGTGAAAAACTGTTTTTT.